Listed below are T cell receptor beta chains from one sample, sequenced in a study of shared clonotypes between healthy human individuals. TCRdb keeps only in-frame clones here, not all; method: immunoSEQ multiplex PCR. This table has roughly 2,300,000 clones, 80% to 95% appearing once. The sample comprised naive CD4+ T cells from PBMCs. All receptors derive from a man aged 18 to 29 in good health. Some clones in this sample may be carry-over from other donors' samples. Both conserved end residues are part of each CDR3. D genes are given only for firm matches. Only part of the rows carry a size: once, few, many, or a class if the clone is expanded.

V gene: TRBV5-5
J gene: TRBJ1-2
CDR3 length: 15
clone size: .
D gene: .
CDR3 protein: CASSLVQLGRDGYTF
CDR3 DNA: TGTGCCAGCAGCTTGGTCCAGTTAGGGCGAGATGGCTACACCTTC

V gene: TRBV2
J gene: TRBJ1-1
CDR3 length: 15
clone size: .
D gene: TRBD1
CDR3 protein: CAAQGPGQGRTEAFF
CDR3 DNA: TGTGCCGCCCAGGGGCCGGGACAGGGAAGAACTGAAGCTTTCTTT

V gene: TRBV28
J gene: TRBJ1-1
CDR3 length: 12
clone size: .
D gene: .
CDR3 protein: CASLQGNTEAFF
CDR3 DNA: TGTGCCAGCTTGCAGGGGAACACTGAAGCTTTCTTT

V gene: TRBV5-4
J gene: TRBJ2-7
CDR3 length: 14
clone size: .
D gene: .
CDR3 protein: CASSATGRGDEQYF
CDR3 DNA: TGTGCCAGCAGCGCTACAGGGCGGGGCGACGAGCAGTACTTC

V gene: TRBV5-5
J gene: TRBJ2-7
CDR3 length: 14
clone size: .
D gene: .
CDR3 protein: CASSRAGGAYEQYF
CDR3 DNA: TGTGCCAGCAGTCGAGCTGGGGGGGCGTACGAGCAGTACTTC

V gene: TRBV18
J gene: TRBJ2-7
CDR3 length: 15
clone size: .
D gene: .
CDR3 protein: CASSPGRQDLAEQYF
CDR3 DNA: TGTGCCAGCTCACCAGGGCGACAGGACCTCGCCGAGCAGTACTTC

V gene: TRBV7-9
J gene: TRBJ2-3
CDR3 length: 16
clone size: .
D gene: TRBD1
CDR3 protein: CASSSAQGAALATQYF
CDR3 DNA: TGTGCCAGCAGCTCGGCCCAGGGGGCTGCCTTGGCTACGCAGTATTTT

V gene: TRBV7-9
J gene: TRBJ2-3
CDR3 length: 13
clone size: .
D gene: .
CDR3 protein: CASSMNTQDTQYF
CDR3 DNA: TGTGCCAGCAGCATGAATACGCAGGATACGCAGTATTTT

V gene: TRBV28
J gene: TRBJ1-5
CDR3 length: 11
clone size: .
D gene: .
CDR3 protein: CASSFRQPQHF
CDR3 DNA: TGTGCCAGCAGTTTCCGGCAGCCCCAGCATTTT

V gene: TRBV6-5
J gene: TRBJ2-7
CDR3 length: 14
clone size: .
D gene: .
CDR3 protein: CASSYSGPTYEQYF
CDR3 DNA: TGTGCCAGCAGTTACTCGGGACCCACCTACGAGCAGTACTTC

V gene: TRBV25-1
J gene: TRBJ2-5
CDR3 length: 13
clone size: .
D gene: .
CDR3 protein: CASSETGRETQYF
CDR3 DNA: TGTGCCAGCAGTGAAACTGGGAGAGAGACCCAGTACTTC

V gene: TRBV7-9
J gene: TRBJ2-1
CDR3 length: 16
clone size: .
D gene: TRBD2
CDR3 protein: CASTSPGTSGRNEQFF
CDR3 DNA: TGTGCCAGCACCTCCCCGGGGACTAGCGGGAGGAATGAGCAGTTCTTC

V gene: TRBV19
J gene: TRBJ1-5
CDR3 length: 13
clone size: once
D gene: .
CDR3 protein: CASRGAGNQPQHF
CDR3 DNA: TGTGCCAGCAGGGGAGCCGGCAATCAGCCCCAGCATTTT

V gene: TRBV11-2
J gene: TRBJ1-5
CDR3 length: 15
clone size: .
D gene: .
CDR3 protein: CASSLEGGQGQPQHF
CDR3 DNA: TGTGCCAGCAGCTTAGAGGGGGGGCAGGGGCAGCCCCAGCATTTT

V gene: TRBV6-1
J gene: TRBJ2-5
CDR3 length: 12
clone size: .
D gene: TRBD1
CDR3 protein: CASSLQGETQYF
CDR3 DNA: TGTGCCAGCAGTTTACAGGGGGAGACCCAGTACTTC

V gene: TRBV6-1
J gene: TRBJ1-3
CDR3 length: 12
clone size: .
D gene: .
CDR3 protein: CASSESGNTIYF
CDR3 DNA: TGTGCCAGCAGCGAATCTGGAAACACCATATATTTT

V gene: TRBV7-2
J gene: TRBJ2-3
CDR3 length: 15
clone size: .
D gene: .
CDR3 protein: CASSLAGPSTDTQYF
CDR3 DNA: TGTGCCAGCAGCTTAGCGGGTCCGAGCACAGATACGCAGTATTTT

V gene: TRBV11-2
J gene: TRBJ2-1
CDR3 length: 16
clone size: .
D gene: .
CDR3 protein: CASSRASLATINEQFF
CDR3 DNA: TGTGCCAGCAGCCGCGCCTCTTTGGCAACTATTAATGAGCAGTTCTTC

V gene: TRBV6-5
J gene: TRBJ2-3
CDR3 length: 16
clone size: .
D gene: .
CDR3 protein: CASSYGSREAPDTQYF
CDR3 DNA: TGTGCCAGCAGTTATGGTTCGAGGGAGGCTCCAGATACGCAGTATTTT

V gene: TRBV7-2
J gene: TRBJ2-2
CDR3 length: 14
clone size: .
D gene: .
CDR3 protein: CASTPGQGRGELFF
CDR3 DNA: TGTGCCAGCACCCCAGGGCAGGGAAGAGGGGAGCTGTTTTTT

V gene: TRBV5-1
J gene: TRBJ2-7
CDR3 length: 14
clone size: .
D gene: .
CDR3 protein: CASSLAADNYEQYF
CDR3 DNA: TGCGCCAGTAGCTTGGCCGCGGATAACTACGAGCAGTACTTC

V gene: TRBV5-5
J gene: TRBJ2-1
CDR3 length: 16
clone size: .
D gene: TRBD1
CDR3 protein: CASSLEGTGAYNEQFF
CDR3 DNA: TGTGCCAGCAGCTTGGAAGGGACAGGGGCCTACAATGAGCAGTTCTTC

V gene: TRBV7-2
J gene: TRBJ2-4
CDR3 length: 17
clone size: once
D gene: .
CDR3 protein: CASSPSGRNLAKNIQYF
CDR3 DNA: TGTGCCAGCAGCCCCTCCGGGCGGAACCTAGCCAAAAACATTCAGTACTTC

V gene: TRBV5-4
J gene: TRBJ2-5
CDR3 length: 14
clone size: once
D gene: .
CDR3 protein: CASSSSGHVETQYF
CDR3 DNA: TGTGCCAGCAGTAGCAGCGGGCATGTAGAGACCCAGTACTTC

V gene: TRBV29-1
J gene: TRBJ2-5
CDR3 length: 13
clone size: .
D gene: .
CDR3 protein: CSVPYLEQETQYF
CDR3 DNA: TGCAGCGTTCCCTACCTGGAGCAAGAGACCCAGTACTTC

V gene: TRBV28
J gene: TRBJ1-2
CDR3 length: 13
clone size: once
D gene: .
CDR3 protein: CASSLAGLNGYTF
CDR3 DNA: TGTGCCAGCAGTTTAGCAGGGTTAAATGGCTACACCTTC

V gene: TRBV9
J gene: TRBJ2-5
CDR3 length: 18
clone size: .
D gene: TRBD2
CDR3 protein: CASSVGTSGRGGQETQYF
CDR3 DNA: TGTGCCAGCAGCGTAGGGACTAGCGGGAGAGGGGGCCAAGAGACCCAGTACTTC

V gene: TRBV27
J gene: TRBJ2-3
CDR3 length: 18
clone size: .
D gene: TRBD1
CDR3 protein: CASSLRLRQGNSADTQYF
CDR3 DNA: TGTGCCAGCAGTTTACGGCTACGACAGGGAAATTCCGCAGATACGCAGTATTTT

V gene: TRBV6-1
J gene: TRBJ1-3
CDR3 length: 14
clone size: .
D gene: .
CDR3 protein: CASSAGVSGNTIYF
CDR3 DNA: TGTGCCAGCAGTGCTGGGGTTTCTGGAAACACCATATATTTT

V gene: TRBV9
J gene: TRBJ2-6
CDR3 length: 21
clone size: .
D gene: TRBD1
CDR3 protein: CASSVATLTGGPSSGANVLTF
CDR3 DNA: TGTGCCAGCAGCGTAGCTACCTTGACAGGGGGTCCGAGCTCTGGGGCCAACGTCCTGACTTTC

V gene: TRBV4-1
J gene: TRBJ1-5
CDR3 length: 16
clone size: .
D gene: TRBD1
CDR3 protein: CASSQDWGQGNQPQHF
CDR3 DNA: TGCGCCAGCAGCCAAGATTGGGGACAGGGCAATCAGCCCCAGCATTTT

V gene: TRBV28
J gene: TRBJ2-3
CDR3 length: 14
clone size: .
D gene: TRBD2
CDR3 protein: CASRIAGSTDTQYF
CDR3 DNA: TGTGCCAGCAGGATAGCGGGTAGCACAGATACGCAGTATTTT

V gene: TRBV7-2
J gene: TRBJ2-5
CDR3 length: 16
clone size: .
D gene: TRBD2
CDR3 protein: CASSLFPSGMGETQYF
CDR3 DNA: TGTGCCAGCAGCTTATTTCCTAGCGGGATGGGAGAGACCCAGTACTTC

V gene: TRBV20-1
J gene: TRBJ2-1
CDR3 length: 11
clone size: .
D gene: .
CDR3 protein: CSARHANEQFF
CDR3 DNA: TGCAGTGCCAGACACGCGAATGAGCAGTTCTTC

V gene: TRBV27
J gene: TRBJ1-1
CDR3 length: 16
clone size: few
D gene: .
CDR3 protein: CASSPPNRRRGTEAFF
CDR3 DNA: TGTGCCAGCAGTCCACCCAACAGGCGGAGAGGCACTGAAGCTTTCTTT

V gene: TRBV2
J gene: TRBJ2-7
CDR3 length: 14
clone size: .
D gene: TRBD1
CDR3 protein: CASRRTGGSYEQYF
CDR3 DNA: TGTGCCAGCAGAAGGACAGGGGGCTCCTACGAGCAGTACTTC

V gene: TRBV27
J gene: TRBJ2-2
CDR3 length: 15
clone size: once
D gene: TRBD2
CDR3 protein: CASSTTSGYTGELFF
CDR3 DNA: TGTGCCAGCAGTACGACTAGCGGGTACACCGGGGAGCTGTTTTTT

V gene: TRBV6-1
J gene: TRBJ1-5
CDR3 length: 14
clone size: .
D gene: .
CDR3 protein: CASSEVYGNQPQHF
CDR3 DNA: TGTGCCAGCAGTGAAGTATACGGAAATCAGCCCCAGCATTTT

V gene: TRBV14
J gene: TRBJ1-3
CDR3 length: 15
clone size: .
D gene: .
CDR3 protein: CASSQEFGSGNTIYF
CDR3 DNA: TGTGCCAGCAGCCAAGAGTTTGGGTCTGGAAACACCATATATTTT

V gene: TRBV6-6
J gene: TRBJ2-3
CDR3 length: 14
clone size: once
D gene: .
CDR3 protein: CASSTGTHTDTQYF
CDR3 DNA: TGTGCCAGCAGTACCGGGACACACACAGATACGCAGTATTTT

V gene: TRBV28
J gene: TRBJ1-5
CDR3 length: 12
clone size: .
D gene: .
CDR3 protein: CASSLFRQPQHF
CDR3 DNA: TGTGCCAGCAGTTTATTTCGCCAGCCCCAGCATTTT

V gene: TRBV6-1
J gene: TRBJ2-3
CDR3 length: 15
clone size: once
D gene: .
CDR3 protein: CASSEPGSLRNTQYF
CDR3 DNA: TGTGCCAGCAGTGAGCCAGGGAGTCTTCGAAATACGCAGTATTTT

V gene: TRBV7-9
J gene: TRBJ2-1
CDR3 length: 15
clone size: .
D gene: TRBD1
CDR3 protein: CASSLRDRGDNEQFF
CDR3 DNA: TGTGCCAGCAGCTTAAGGGACAGGGGTGACAATGAGCAGTTCTTC

V gene: TRBV28
J gene: TRBJ2-5
CDR3 length: 16
clone size: .
D gene: TRBD2
CDR3 protein: CASQSSGTNPGETQYF
CDR3 DNA: TGTGCCAGCCAGTCTAGCGGGACCAATCCGGGGGAGACCCAGTACTTC

V gene: TRBV7-8
J gene: TRBJ2-7
CDR3 length: 16
clone size: .
D gene: TRBD1
CDR3 protein: CASSFGRDRVYGEQYF
CDR3 DNA: TGTGCCAGCAGCTTCGGCCGGGACAGGGTTTATGGAGAGCAGTACTTC